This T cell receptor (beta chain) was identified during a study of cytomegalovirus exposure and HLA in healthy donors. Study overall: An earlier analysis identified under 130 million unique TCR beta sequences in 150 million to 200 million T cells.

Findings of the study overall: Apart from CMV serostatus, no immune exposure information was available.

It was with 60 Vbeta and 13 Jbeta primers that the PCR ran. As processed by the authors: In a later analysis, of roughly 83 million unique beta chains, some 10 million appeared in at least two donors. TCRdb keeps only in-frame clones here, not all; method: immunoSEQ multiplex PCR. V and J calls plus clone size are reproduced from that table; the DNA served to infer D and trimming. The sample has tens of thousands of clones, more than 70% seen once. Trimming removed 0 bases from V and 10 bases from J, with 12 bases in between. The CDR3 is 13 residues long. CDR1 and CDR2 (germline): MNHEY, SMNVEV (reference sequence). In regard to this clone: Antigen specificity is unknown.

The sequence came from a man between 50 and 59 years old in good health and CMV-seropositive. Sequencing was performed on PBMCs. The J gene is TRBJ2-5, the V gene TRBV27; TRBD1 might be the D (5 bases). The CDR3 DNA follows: TGTGCCAGCAGTTTATCGAGTCAGACAGTCCAGTACTTC. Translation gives CASSLSSQTVQYF.